This T cell receptor beta chain was captured by sequencing in a study of identical twins. Study results and limitations: Models underestimated out-of-frame TCR alpha sharing in monozygotic twins. One should note that invariant MAIT and iNKT cells could partly confound zero-insertion analyses. Without tracking the same donors, conclusions rested on cross-sectional statistical analysis.

This clonotype was recorded many times. Its antigen is still unknown. Via MiXCR, TCRdb re-called the 5' RACE reads, giving one row per CDR3 protein. This sample has around 510,000 distinct CDR3 sequences; roughly an eighth occur once, and the top ten carry about 0.94%. Germline V gene data show CDR1 as MNHNS and CDR2 as SASEGT. The CDR3 has 13 residues. The V end was cut by 0 bases, the J end by 5 bases, with 4 bases between. The data were also submitted as part of a second study, on yellow fever vaccine responses in identical twins.

This TCR derives from a woman between 18 and 29 years old in good health. The chain recombines TRBV6-1 with TRBJ2-2; D remains ambiguous. Input material: CD4+ T cells sorted from blood. As DNA, the CDR3 is TGTGCCAGCAGTGAAGCCCGGACCGGGGAGCTGTTTTTT. Protein: CASSEARTGELFF.